This entry features one TCR beta chain sequence. The antigen is not known. The data were obtained in a study of OX40 agonist ivuxolimab in advanced cancers. Across the study: A diagnosis of hepatocellular carcinoma, melanoma, renal cell or head and neck cancer was present in dose-escalation patients. Study findings and constraints: Researchers report that CD8+ T cells had, on average, more expanded clones than CD4+. The work left the antigen specificity of expanded peripheral T cells undetermined.

Only in-frame clones appear in the TCRdb table, and some are missing; sequencing was by immunoSEQ multiplex PCR. The sample consists of 30,000 to 35,000 clones, 80% to 85% of them appearing once. This sample comprised CD4+ or CD8+ T cells sorted from blood, obtained in a trial of the OX40 agonist ivuxolimab. This TCR derives from an adult with an advanced solid tumor such as melanoma, head and neck, liver or kidney cancer.

The CDR3 sequence is CASRIRQGAQETQYF. In nucleotides, the CDR3 is TGTGCCAGCAGGATAAGACAGGGGGCGCAAGAGACCCAGTACTTC. J is TRBJ2-5 and V is TRBV6-6; 10 positions match TRBD1. After removal of 6 bases from V and 2 bases from J, the junction contained 6 bases not matched to a gene. The CDR3 is 15 residues long. Germline V gene sequence: CDR1 MNHNY, CDR2 SVGAGI (reference sequence).